This entry features one T cell receptor (beta chain) sequence. The antigen is unknown. Other DNA sequences in the sample encode the same CDR3. V was shortened by 6 bases and J by 2 bases, with 13 bases between the two germline ends. Germline lookup yields CDR1 SGHTA and CDR2 FQGTGA. This CDR3 region has 14 residues. The sample belongs to a study of T cell responses to AZD1222 COVID-19 vaccine. Regarding the study as a whole: Mapped onto spike, vaccine-associated CD4 TCRs spanned it and were dominant at 160-218 and 743-854. With two AZD1222 doses given, Spike-specific TCR breadth and depth both rose.

Here immunoSEQ multiplex PCR was the method, and the copy in TCRdb shows in-frame clones only, minus some. The sample lists about 90,000 clones; approximately 88% were seen once. The V call is TRBV7-3, the J call TRBJ1-1; D possibly corresponds to TRBD1 (6 bases). This TCR derives from an adult who received the AZD1222 COVID-19 vaccine. The input for sequencing was peripheral blood, taken 28 days after the second AZD1222 dose. The CDR3 DNA follows: TGTGCCAGCAGTTTGTTAGGGGGAAACACTGAAGCTTTCTTT. This encodes CASSLLGGNTEAFF. Complete variable domain (other parts from reference TRBV7-3 and TRBJ1-1): GAGVSQTPSNKVTEKGKYVELRCDPISGHTALYWYRQSLGQGPEFLIYFQGTGAADDSGLPNDRFFAVRPEGSVSTLKIQRTERGDSAVYLCASSLLGGNTEAFFGQGTRLTVV.